The following is a T cell receptor beta chain sequence with its context. Original data processing: Amplifying reference gene primers gave estimates of nucleated cell counts. Assay used: immunoSEQ multiplex PCR; TCRdb lists only in-frame clones, some missing. V, J and clone size reflect that table, while D and trimming were determined from the DNA. Found here are about 110,000 clones, approximately 80% of them singletons; the top ten hold approximately 0.75%. Germline CDR1 reads SGDLS; CDR2 reads YYNGEE. CDR3 size: 13 residues. Deletions cut 3 bases from V and 3 bases from J, with 9 bases between. This sample is part of a study of blood T cell repertoires in COVID-19. Study overall: Samples of COVID-19 (acute and convalescent) were obtained from the United States, Italy and Spain. PBMCs, B-cell-depleted T cells, or T cells provided the cDNA or gDNA that made up the material.

Source material: peripheral blood. The TCR sequence derives from a woman aged 70-85 years with acute or convalescent COVID-19. The chain uses TRBV9 and TRBJ1-1; D remains unclear. The CDR3 bases are TGTGCCAGCAGCGCCTACCCCTACACTGAAGCTTTCTTT. Translating gives CASSAYPYTEAFF. Variable domain in full (rest from reference TRBV9 and TRBJ1-1): DSGVTQTPKHLITATGQRVTLRCSPRSGDLSVYWYQQSLDQGLQFLIQYYNGEERAKGNILERFSAQQFPDLHSELNLSSLELGDSALYFCASSAYPYTEAFFGQGTRLTVV.